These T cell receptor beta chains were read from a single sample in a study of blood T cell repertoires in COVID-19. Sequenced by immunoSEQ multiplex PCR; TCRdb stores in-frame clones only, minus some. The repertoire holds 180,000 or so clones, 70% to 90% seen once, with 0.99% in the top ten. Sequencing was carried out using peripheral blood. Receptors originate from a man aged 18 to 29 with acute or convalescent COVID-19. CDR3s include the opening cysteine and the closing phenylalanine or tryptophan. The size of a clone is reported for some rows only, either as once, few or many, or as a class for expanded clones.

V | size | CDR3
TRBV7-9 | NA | CASSTPGQGVETQYF
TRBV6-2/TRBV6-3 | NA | CASSYSILRVMNTEAFF
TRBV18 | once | CASSPSGGRAGELFF
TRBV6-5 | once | CASSRGEGSTEAFF
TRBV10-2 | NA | CASSLTVNQPQHF
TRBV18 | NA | CASSLGQGFTEAFF
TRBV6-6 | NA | CASSYLQGRANGAFF
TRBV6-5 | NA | CASSGTGGLQPQHF
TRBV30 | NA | CAWTEGATGQQFF
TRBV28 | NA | CASSLGQGVYSPLHF
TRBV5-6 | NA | CASSLRGTGNTIYF
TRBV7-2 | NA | CASSFTGFGTEAFF
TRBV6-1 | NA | CASSELRVGTGELFF
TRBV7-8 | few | CASSLSGGVQETQYF
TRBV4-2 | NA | CASSRGLAGREDTQYF
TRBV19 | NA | CASAIPGRGLETQYF
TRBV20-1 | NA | CSASLSWTGGSLGYTF
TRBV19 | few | CASSIDHRVQGQETQYF
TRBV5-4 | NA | CASSMTLGVNTEAFF
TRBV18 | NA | CASSPGSSYNEQFF
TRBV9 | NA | CASSVDPRGGTGDTQYF
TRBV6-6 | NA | CACEGHMNTEAFF
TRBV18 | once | CASSPTGPLYNEQFF
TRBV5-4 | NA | CASSITGTGVGSPLHF
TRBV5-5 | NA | CASSGGATNEKLFF
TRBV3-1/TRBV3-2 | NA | CASSPATGLVATDTQYF
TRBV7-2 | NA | CASSLVGAGLTDTQYF
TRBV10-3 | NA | CAISEPDMGTEAFF
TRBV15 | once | CATSRDPARGRETQYF
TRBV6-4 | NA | CASSDPGTNGAPQETQYF
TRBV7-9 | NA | CASSLAWTGRISGANVLTF
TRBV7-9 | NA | CASSLGTTDWGTEAFF
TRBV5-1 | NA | CASSLGAGGPGANYGYTF
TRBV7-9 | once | CASSAGTRGYTF
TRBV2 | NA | CASSAGQGAQPQHF